A single sample is the source of the 21 T cell receptor beta chains below, sequenced in a study of blood T cell repertoires in COVID-19. Method: immunoSEQ multiplex PCR; TCRdb's copy keeps in-frame clones and lacks some. Of 55,000 to 70,000 clones in the sample, roughly 92% were seen once. The sample consisted of peripheral blood. These receptors all stem from a human donor in a cohort sampled during active COVID-19.

This clone was counted only a few times. The chain recombines TRBV20-1 with TRBJ1-2; D possibly corresponds to TRBD1 (6 bases). Germline values: CDR1 DFQATT, CDR2 SNEGSKA (reference sequence). This CDR3 region has 14 residues. V dropped 3 bases and J dropped 8 bases, with 19 bases sitting between them. The CDR3 DNA reads as TGCAGTGCTAGTAGTGCGGGGGGGACATCCGGCTACACCTTC. Amino acid sequence: CSASSAGGTSGYTF.

The CDR3: CASSLAGTNTYNEQFF. Here the CDR3 DNA reads TGTGCCAGCAGCTTAGCAGGGACTAACACCTACAATGAGCAGTTCTTC. The V gene is TRBV11-3, the J gene TRBJ2-1, with 7 bases identical to TRBD2. The CDR3 has 16 amino acids. Per germline, CDR1 SGHNT and CDR2 YENEEA. V was clipped by 1 base and J by 2 bases; unmatched bases: 5.

The chain recombines TRBV6-6 with TRBJ1-3; the D is unclear. The CDR3 has 15 amino acids. The V end lost 7 bases, the J end lost 0 bases, and 13 bases lay between the germline ends. CDR1 is MNHNY and CDR2 is SVGAGI in the germline V gene (reference sequence). The DNA of the CDR3 is TGTGCCAGCATCCCGACCGGGAACTCTGGAAACACCATATATTTT. Protein product: CASIPTGNSGNTIYF.

This sequence joins TRBV30 and TRBJ2-7; a weak D match, TRBD1 (6 bases). V shed 3 bases and J shed 5 bases, with 14 bases lying between them. Germline assignment: CDR1 GTSNPN and CDR2 SVGIG (reference sequence). The CDR3 has 13 residues. CDR3 coding DNA: TGTGCCTGGAGCTCCACAGGGAAGAACGAGCAGTACTTC. Translated: CAWSSTGKNEQYF.

The chain is built from TRBV28 and TRBJ2-7; 13 nucleotides match TRBD2. The V gene end was trimmed by 5 bases and the J gene end by 7 bases; junction bases not matched to a gene: 14. Germline loops: CDR1 MDHEN, CDR2 SYDVKM. The CDR3 sequence is 17 residues long. The chain's CDR3 is CASSLLAGGLLLREQYF. CDR3 sequence (DNA): TGTGCCAGCAGTCTACTAGCGGGGGGGCTTCTGTTGAGGGAGCAGTACTTC.

The chain recombines TRBV9 with TRBJ2-2, with D tentatively TRBD1 (6 bases). The CDR3 is 15 amino acids. The V end was cut by 0 bases, the J end by 1 base, with 7 bases between. CDR1 is SGDLS and CDR2 is YYNGEE in the germline V gene. The CDR3 spells CASSVEDRNTGELFF. The CDR3 nucleotides are TGTGCCAGCAGCGTAGAGGACAGGAACACCGGGGAGCTGTTTTTT. Together with reference TRBV9 and TRBJ2-2, the CDR3 gives the full variable domain: DSGVTQTPKHLITATGQRVTLRCSPRSGDLSVYWYQQSLDQGLQFLIQYYNGEERAKGNILERFSAQQFPDLHSELNLSSLELGDSALYFCASSVEDRNTGELFFGEGSRLTVL.

The chain uses TRBV29-1 and TRBJ2-7, with TRBD1 identical over 7 bases. Germline CDR1 and CDR2: SQVTM and ANQGSEA. The CDR3 covers 14 residues. After removal of 6 bases from V and 2 bases from J, the junction contained 10 bases not matched to a gene. The CDR3 reads CSVTVRGQTYEQYF. As DNA, the CDR3 is TGCAGCGTGACCGTTAGGGGACAGACCTACGAGCAGTACTTC.

The chain uses TRBV3-1 (or the pseudogene TRBV3-2) and TRBJ2-2, with 12 nucleotides matching TRBD2. The CDR3 is made up of 16 amino acids. From germline, CDR1 is LGHDT and CDR2 YNNKEL (reference sequence). The V gene end was trimmed by 4 bases and the J gene end by 8 bases; junction bases not matched to a gene: 8. The CDR3 bases are TGTGCCAGCAGCCTATCTAGCGGGAGGGCCAAAGGGGAGCTGTTTTTT. This codes for CASSLSSGRAKGELFF.

CDR3 sequence (DNA): TGTGCCAGCAGCCGACAGGGTGCACACGAGCAGTACTTC. Translation: CASSRQGAHEQYF. The chain has TRBV6-5 and TRBJ2-7, with 7 bases aligning to TRBD1. Per the germline V gene, CDR1 is MNHEY and CDR2 is SVGAGI. With 6 bases clipped from V and 5 bases from J, the junction kept 7 bases outside the gene matches. The CDR3 runs 13 residues.

This clone has just one count. The J gene is TRBJ1-1, the V gene TRBV5-4; 8 nucleotides align to TRBD1. Germline values: CDR1 SGHNT, CDR2 YYREEE (reference sequence). This CDR3 is 13 amino acids long. The ends lost 4 bases at V and 8 bases at J; junction bases unmatched: 7. In DNA, the CDR3 is TGTGCCAGCAGCGTCGACAGGGGCCGGGAAGCTTTCTTT. Its protein is CASSVDRGREAFF.

The chain links TRBV6-5 to TRBJ1-1, with 7 bases that match TRBD1. V gave up 5 bases and J gave up 3 bases; unmatched junction bases: 9. Germline-derived CDR1 and CDR2 are MNHEY and SVGAGI. CDR3 size: 15 residues. This CDR3 is CASSRTGVSYTEAFF. CDR3 coding DNA: TGTGCCAGCAGTCGGACAGGTGTCTCCTACACTGAAGCTTTCTTT.

This rearrangement joins TRBV6-5 to TRBJ1-1; D gene uncertain. Deletions cut 6 bases from V and 4 bases from J, with 15 bases between. CDR1 MNHEY and CDR2 SVGAGI come from the germline V gene. The CDR3 is 14 residues long. CDR3 loop: CASRYQASGTEAFF. DNA for the CDR3: TGTGCCAGCAGATATCAGGCTAGCGGCACTGAAGCTTTCTTT.

J is TRBJ1-2 and V is TRBV5-4; D remains unclear. This CDR3 is 16 amino acids long. Germline CDR1 reads SGHNT; CDR2 reads YYREEE (reference sequence). V gave up 0 bases and J gave up 6 bases, with 18 bases separating them. The CDR3 loop reads CASSLAEFAGLNGYTF. In DNA form, the CDR3 reads TGTGCCAGCAGCTTGGCCGAGTTCGCAGGTCTGAATGGCTACACCTTC.

V usage is TRBV5-1 and J usage is TRBJ2-1, with 16 bases identical to TRBD2. The J segment lost 4 bases and the V segment lost 4 bases, leaving 5 bases of the junction unmatched. Germline V gene data show CDR1 as SGHRS and CDR2 as YFSETQ. This CDR3 contains 17 residues. CDR3 loop: CASSPGLAGGPYNEQFF. CDR3 DNA: TGCGCCAGCAGCCCGGGACTAGCGGGGGGGCCGTACAATGAGCAGTTCTTC.

The rearrangement uses TRBV7-2 and TRBJ2-3; 7 bases match TRBD2. The CDR3 runs 12 residues. The ends lost 5 bases at V and 14 bases at J; junction bases unmatched: 10. Germline CDR1 reads SGHTA; CDR2 reads FQGNSA. CDR3 sequence: CASSPASGMTYF. The CDR3 DNA sequence: TGTGCCAGCAGCCCCGCTAGCGGCATGACGTATTTT.

The chain has TRBV19 and TRBJ2-3, with 15 bases identical to TRBD2. This CDR3 contains 15 residues. The V segment lost 7 bases and the J segment 6 bases; nucleotides outside the gene matches: 5. In germline, CDR1 is LNHDA, CDR2 SQIVND (reference sequence). The CDR3 DNA reads TGTGCCAGTACCGGACTAGCGGGAGGGGAGGATACGCAGTATTTT. It is translated as CASTGLAGGEDTQYF.

The rearrangement links TRBV5-1 to TRBJ2-5; 9 positions agree with TRBD1. There are 14 residues in the CDR3. Germline V gene sequence: CDR1 SGHRS, CDR2 YFSETQ. V shed 5 bases and J 5 bases; nucleotides not matched to a gene: 7. The CDR3 sequence is CASRSGQGRETQYF. The CDR3 region has the DNA TGCGCCAGCAGGTCGGGACAGGGTCGGGAGACCCAGTACTTC.

V usage is TRBV5-5 and J usage is TRBJ1-3; the match to TRBD1 covers 8 bases. The CDR3 covers 17 residues. V was pared by 1 base and J by 0 bases, with 6 bases of the junction left unmatched. Looked up from germline, CDR1 is SGHKS and CDR2 is YYEKEE (reference sequence). DNA of the CDR3: TGTGCCAGCAGCTTGAATCCCACAGGGGGCTCTGGAAACACCATATATTTT. Protein product: CASSLNPTGGSGNTIYF.

The CDR3 DNA is TGTGCCAGCAGTACCAGGACAACCGACTATGGCTACACCTTC. The encoded protein is CASSTRTTDYGYTF. The gene calls are TRBV6-5 and TRBJ1-2; possibly TRBD1 for D (5 bases). Trimming cost V 5 bases and J 3 bases, with 13 bases left between them. Germline V gives CDR1 MNHEY, CDR2 SVGAGI. CDR3 length: 14 residues.

In DNA form, the CDR3 reads TGTGCCAGCAGCCCCCGGGACAGTTCCATGAGCTCCTACGAGCAGTACTTC. This gives the protein CASSPRDSSMSSYEQYF. The chain is built from TRBV7-2 and TRBJ2-7; TRBD1 matches 7 bases. CDR1 is SGHTA, CDR2 FQGNSA, per germline. V lost 5 bases and J lost 0; bases outside the gene matches: 13. The CDR3 is 17 amino acids.

This clone was seen only once. The chain links TRBV5-6 to TRBJ2-2; 10 nucleotides match TRBD1. The V and J ends lost 3 bases and 4 bases, in that order; junction bases with no gene match: 6. This CDR3 is 16 amino acids long. Per germline, CDR1 SGHDT and CDR2 YYEEEE. In DNA form, the CDR3 reads TGTGCCAGCAGCTCCGGGACAGGGGCGATCACCGGGGAGCTGTTTTTT. The encoded protein is CASSSGTGAITGELFF. The whole variable domain, remainder taken from reference TRBV5-6 and TRBJ2-2, is DAGVTQSPTHLIKTRGQQVTLRCSPKSGHDTVSWYQQALGQGPQFIFQYYEEEERQRGNFPDRFSGHQFPNYSSELNVNALLLGDSALYLCASSSGTGAITGELFFGEGSRLTVL.